These 7 T cell receptor beta chains share one sample of origin, sequenced in a study of human T cells and chemical hapten exposure. Described time point: patch test 2, 6 weeks after DPC sensitization. The treatment is: therapeutic diphenylcyclopropenone sensitization with weekly scalp DPC. TCRdb independently ran MiXCR on the RACE reads; one entry per CDR3 protein. Of approximately 120,000 distinct CDR3 sequences listed, roughly a tenth are singletons. The input for sequencing was whole blood, taken in connection with sensitization to the hapten diphenylcyclopropenone (DPC). The receptors derive from a woman aged 40 to 50 with alopecia areata. Some clones in this sample may be carry-over from other donors' samples.

The V call is TRBV2, the J call TRBJ2-3; D not certain. This CDR3 comprises 12 residues. Trimming took 5 bases from V and 5 from J, leaving 8 bases between them. The V gene's germline CDR1 is SNHLY and CDR2 FYNNEI. This chain's CDR3 is CASSPSQDTQYF. The CDR3 nucleotides are TGTGCCAGCAGTCCTAGTCAAGATACGCAGTATTTT.

Worth noting for this clonotype: A much larger clone lies one base from this, so it may be a read error. The CDR3 region is CTSSQGFIEQYF. The CDR3 DNA is TGTACCAGCAGCCAAGGGTTTATTGAGCAGTACTTC. J is TRBJ2-7 and V is TRBV3-1; D is ambiguous. Germline CDR1 and CDR2: LGHDT and YNNKEL (reference sequence). The CDR3 covers 12 residues.

This clonotype was seen more than once but under ten times. The chain joins TRBV7-2 to TRBJ2-7; 8 bases are a match to TRBD1. CDR3 size: 16 residues. V gave up 4 bases and J gave up 2 bases; unmatched junction bases: 10. CDR1 is SGHTA, CDR2 FQGNSA, per germline. CDR3: CASSSLQGRGPYEQYF. The CDR3 DNA reads as TGTGCCAGCAGCTCTTTGCAGGGCAGGGGGCCCTACGAGCAGTACTTC.

The chain recombines TRBV5-8 with TRBJ1-4; D might be TRBD1 (6 bases). V was cut by 4 bases and J by 8 bases, with 18 bases left in between. The CDR3 has 15 amino acids. Per germline, CDR1 SGHTS and CDR2 YDEGEE. This CDR3 reads CASSPFNRVGEKLFF. Written as DNA, the CDR3 is TGTGCCAGCAGCCCCTTTAACAGGGTCGGGGAAAAACTGTTTTTT.

This clonotype was seen a few times. CDR3 DNA sequence: TGCAGTGCAAGGGACAGGGATGCTCATCAGCCCCAGCATTTT. This sequence encodes CSARDRDAHQPQHF. The chain couples TRBV20-1 to TRBJ1-5, with 9 bases lining up with TRBD1. From germline, CDR1 is DFQATT and CDR2 SNEGSKA (reference sequence). This CDR3 has 14 amino acids. V lost 6 bases, J lost 5 bases, and 8 bases stayed unmatched.

This clonotype was recorded at least ten times. This chain links TRBV29-1 with TRBJ1-4; 9 bases are a match to TRBD1. The CDR3 sequence is 14 residues long. With 6 bases clipped from V and 8 bases from J, the junction kept 10 bases outside the gene matches. The germline CDR1 and CDR2 sequences are SQVTM and ANQGSEA. The chain's CDR3 is CSVLGTGSVEKLFF. In nucleotides, the CDR3 is TGCAGCGTCCTGGGGACAGGGAGCGTGGAAAAACTGTTTTTT.

In this sample, this clonotype turned up many times. The chain uses TRBV9 and TRBJ2-3; D is undetermined. The length of the CDR3 is 13 residues. V lost 2 bases, J lost 0 bases, and 4 bases lay in between. Germline CDR1 is SGDLS and CDR2 is YYNGEE. Here the CDR3 DNA reads TGTGCCAGCAGCGTCACTAGCACAGATACGCAGTATTTT. Its translation: CASSVTSTDTQYF.